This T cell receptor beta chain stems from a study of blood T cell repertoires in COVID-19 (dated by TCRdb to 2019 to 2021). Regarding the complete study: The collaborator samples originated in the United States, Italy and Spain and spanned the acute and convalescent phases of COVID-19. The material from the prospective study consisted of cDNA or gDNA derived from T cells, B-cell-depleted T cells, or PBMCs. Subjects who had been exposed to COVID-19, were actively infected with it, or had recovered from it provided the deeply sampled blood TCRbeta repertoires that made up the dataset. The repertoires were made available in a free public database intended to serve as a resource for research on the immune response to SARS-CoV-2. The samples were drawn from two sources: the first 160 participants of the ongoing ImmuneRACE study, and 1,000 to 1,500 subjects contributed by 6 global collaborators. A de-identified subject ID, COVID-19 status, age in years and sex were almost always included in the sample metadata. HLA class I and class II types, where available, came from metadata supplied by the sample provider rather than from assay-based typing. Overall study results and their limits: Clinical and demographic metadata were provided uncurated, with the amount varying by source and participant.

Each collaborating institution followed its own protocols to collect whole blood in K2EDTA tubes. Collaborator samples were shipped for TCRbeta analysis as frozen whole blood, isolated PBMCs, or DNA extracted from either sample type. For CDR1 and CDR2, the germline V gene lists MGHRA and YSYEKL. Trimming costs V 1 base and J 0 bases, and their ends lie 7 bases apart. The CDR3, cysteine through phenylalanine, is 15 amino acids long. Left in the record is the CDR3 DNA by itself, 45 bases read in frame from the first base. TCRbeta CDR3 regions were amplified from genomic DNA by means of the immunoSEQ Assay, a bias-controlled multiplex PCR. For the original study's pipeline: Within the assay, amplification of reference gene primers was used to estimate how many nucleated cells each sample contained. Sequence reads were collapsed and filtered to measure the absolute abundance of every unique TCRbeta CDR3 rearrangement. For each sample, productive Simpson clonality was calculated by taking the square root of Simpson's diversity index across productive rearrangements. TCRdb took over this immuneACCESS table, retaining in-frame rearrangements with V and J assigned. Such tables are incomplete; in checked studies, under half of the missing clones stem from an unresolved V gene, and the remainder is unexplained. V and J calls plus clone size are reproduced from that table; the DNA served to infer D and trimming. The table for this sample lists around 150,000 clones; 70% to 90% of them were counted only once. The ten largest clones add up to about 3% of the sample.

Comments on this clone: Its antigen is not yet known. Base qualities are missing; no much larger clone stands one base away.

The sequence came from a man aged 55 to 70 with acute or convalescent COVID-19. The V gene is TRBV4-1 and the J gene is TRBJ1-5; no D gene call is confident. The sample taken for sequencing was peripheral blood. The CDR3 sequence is CASSQVLNSNQPQHF. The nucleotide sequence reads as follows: TGCGCCAGCAGCCAAGTTTTAAATAGCAATCAGCCCCAGCATTTT.